This TCR beta chain appears in the sequencing data of a study of blood T cell repertoires in COVID-19. Data came from immunoSEQ multiplex PCR; TCRdb stores just in-frame clones and leaves some out. This table has around 620,000 clones, over 80% appearing once. Germline V gene data show CDR1 as SGHTA and CDR2 as FQGNSA. V was shortened by 5 bases and J by 3 bases, with 5 bases between the two germline ends. The CDR3 is 12 amino acids. Turning to this clone: Other nucleotide sequences in the sample specify the same CDR3.

The sequenced material came from peripheral blood. This rearrangement joins TRBV7-2 to TRBJ1-3; D is unclear. The receptor was isolated from a woman younger than 35 with acute or convalescent COVID-19. The CDR3 is CASSPGGNTIYF. The DNA for the CDR3 is TGTGCCAGCAGCCCGGGTGGAAACACCATATATTTT.